This TCR beta chain was sequenced in a study of T cells after yellow fever vaccination. Across the whole study: Preparing low-cell-number fractions relied on SMART-Seq v4 Ultra Low Input.

This clonotype was detected many times. What it binds is not known. 5'RACE template switching produced TCR cDNA carrying a universal primer site and UMIs. Each CDR3 protein gets one entry after TCRdb re-called the 5' RACE reads with MiXCR. The table records roughly 240,000 distinct CDR3 sequences, more than 6.5% of them present only once. There are 15 residues in the CDR3. J gave up 10 bases and V 7 bases, and 12 bases lay outside the gene matches. Whole-study results and caveats: Most primary-vaccination clones recurred post-booster (roughly 97% CD4, roughly 90% CD8). When the response was secondary, it was weaker but reached its peak faster, day 5 versus 15.

The rearrangement joins TRBV12-3 or TRBV12-4 to TRBJ1-4; 10 bases are shared with TRBD1. The sample in question was CD4+ T cells sorted from PBMCs, obtained on the day of the yellow fever booster vaccination. This TCR was sampled from a man aged 25-45 years who received the YFV17D yellow fever vaccine. Here the CDR3 DNA reads TGTGCCAGCACCAGACAGGGGGCGCTTCGGGGAAAACTGTTTTTT. Residues: CASTRQGALRGKLFF.